The 24 T cell receptor beta chains given below trace back to one sample, sequenced in a study of somatic mutations in cytotoxic T cells in rheumatoid arthritis. Clones were sequenced by immunoSEQ multiplex PCR, and TCRdb holds only the in-frame ones, with some missing. This sample has roughly 35,000 clones; less than 85% occur once, and the top ten carry about 3.2%. Sequenced material: CD8+ T cells sorted from blood. Receptor source: a middle-aged man in good health.

This clone was found a few times. In nucleotides, the CDR3 is TGTGCCACCAGCAGAGCTAACGGCGAGCAGTACTTC. Protein product: CATSRANGEQYF. The genes are TRBV15 and TRBJ2-7; D is unclear. This CDR3 is built from 12 residues. Trimming took 1 base from V and 6 from J, leaving 7 bases between them. Germline V gene sequence: CDR1 LNHNV, CDR2 YYDKDF (reference sequence).

The V call is TRBV19, the J call TRBJ2-4; 9 nucleotides line up with TRBD2. Germline CDR1 LNHDA, CDR2 SQIVND (reference sequence). The CDR3 consists of 15 residues. After removal of 2 bases from V and 7 bases from J, the junction contained 6 bases not matched to a gene. DNA for the CDR3: TGTGCCAGTAGTATAAGTACTAGCGGGTCGAACATTCAGTACTTC. It specifies CASSISTSGSNIQYF.

V usage is TRBV19 and J usage is TRBJ2-7, with TRBD2 matching over 7 bases. This CDR3 spans 13 amino acids. J gave up 0 bases and V 5 bases, and 1 base lay outside the gene matches. The V gene's germline CDR1 is LNHDA and CDR2 SQIVND (reference sequence). The CDR3 here is CASSRGVSYEQYF. The CDR3 nucleotides read TGTGCCAGTAGTCGGGGGGTCTCCTACGAGCAGTACTTC.

The rearrangement uses TRBV27 and TRBJ1-3; TRBD1 might be the D (6 bases). The germline gives CDR1 MNHEY, CDR2 SMNVEV (reference sequence). Trimming removed 7 bases at V and 0 bases at J, with 13 bases between. The CDR3 has 15 amino acids. CDR3 loop: CASKQGPSSGNTIYF. The DNA of the CDR3 is TGTGCCAGCAAGCAGGGGCCAAGCTCTGGAAACACCATATATTTT.

V is TRBV28 and J is TRBJ2-2, with 7 bases matching TRBD1. Trimming cost V 1 base and J 5 bases; bases outside gene matches: 10. The CDR3 is 17 residues long. The germline V gene encodes CDR1 MDHEN and CDR2 SYDVKM. CDR3 sequence reads: CASSLSMYRGGTGELFF. The CDR3 bases are TGTGCCAGCAGTTTATCCATGTACAGGGGTGGGACCGGGGAGCTGTTTTTT.

This chain uses TRBV5-8 with TRBJ2-5, with TRBD2 matching over 10 bases. The ends lost 4 bases at V and 0 bases at J; junction bases unmatched: 9. The CDR3 has 17 amino acids. Germline V gene sequence: CDR1 SGHTS, CDR2 YDEGEE. CDR3 sequence reads: CASSPSGRDLNQETQYF. CDR3 nucleotides: TGTGCCAGCAGCCCAAGCGGGAGGGACTTAAACCAAGAGACCCAGTACTTC.

This chain connects TRBV28 to TRBJ2-3; D not certain. The CDR3 totals 15 residues. Germline V lookup: CDR1 MDHEN, CDR2 SYDVKM. V lost 5 bases and J 4 bases, leaving 16 bases between the germline ends. Here the CDR3 reads CASSLRALSPDTQYF. DNA of the CDR3: TGTGCCAGCAGTCTCCGGGCCCTGAGTCCAGATACGCAGTATTTT.

Only one count was recorded for this clone. The rearrangement links TRBV9 to TRBJ1-5; no clear D. There are 14 residues in the CDR3. CDR1 is SGDLS and CDR2 is YYNGEE in the germline V gene. The V end was cut by 0 bases, the J end by 1 base, with 5 bases between. The CDR3 DNA reads TGTGCCAGCAGCGTAGGGGAAAGCAATCAGCCCCAGCATTTT. It encodes CASSVGESNQPQHF.

The chain joins TRBV10-3 to TRBJ2-1; D may be TRBD2 (6 bases). Germline-derived CDR1 and CDR2 are ENHRY and SYGVKD. Trimming stripped 4 bases from V and 1 base from J, with 11 bases between. This CDR3 spans 15 amino acids. CDR3 DNA: TGTGCCATCAGTGGAGCGGGTGCTTCCTACAATGAGCAGTTCTTC. It codes for CAISGAGASYNEQFF.

The chain joins TRBV5-1 to TRBJ2-5; 7 nucleotides line up with TRBD2. Germline CDR1 reads SGHRS; CDR2 reads YFSETQ. V trimming: 3 bases; J trimming: 5 bases; junction bases outside the gene matches: 10. The CDR3 consists of 15 residues. This CDR3 is CASSSAPGGFETQYF. The CDR3 DNA sequence: TGCGCCAGCAGCTCCGCTCCGGGAGGTTTTGAGACCCAGTACTTC.

This clone is a singleton in its sample. The chain couples TRBV11-1 to TRBJ2-1; a possible D gene is TRBD1 (6 bases). Germline V gene data show CDR1 as SGHAT and CDR2 as FQDESV (reference sequence). The CDR3 length is 15 residues. V lost 0 bases and J lost 1, with 7 bases in between. The CDR3 coding sequence is TGTGCCAGCAGCTTAGCCGGACAGTCCTACAATGAGCAGTTCTTC. Protein: CASSLAGQSYNEQFF.

This sequence joins TRBV7-8 and TRBJ2-3, with D perhaps TRBD1 (8 bases). Per germline, CDR1 SGHVS and CDR2 FQNEAQ. The ends were cut back, 5 bases at V and 4 bases at J, with 19 bases in the middle. The CDR3 consists of 16 residues. The CDR3 region has the DNA TGTGCCAGCAGCGAAGACAGGGGAGGGTTCTCAGATACGCAGTATTTT. Amino acid sequence: CASSEDRGGFSDTQYF.

The chain has TRBV4-1 and TRBJ2-1; no firm D call. Germline V gene data show CDR1 as MGHRA and CDR2 as YSYEKL. The CDR3 covers 12 residues. V was shortened by 7 bases and J by 6 bases, with 10 bases between the two germline ends. The chain's CDR3 is CASTGYGNEQFF. The CDR3 bases are TGCGCCAGCACCGGATACGGCAATGAGCAGTTCTTC.

This clone was counted a few times. The rearrangement joins TRBV2 to TRBJ1-1; 12 bases are shared with TRBD1. Unmatched junction bases numbered 13, after V lost 7 bases and J lost 4 bases. There are 17 residues in the CDR3. Per germline, CDR1 SNHLY and CDR2 FYNNEI. CDR3 sequence (DNA): TGTGCCAGCATCTCAGGGGACAGGGGGCTGGAGGGCACTGAAGCTTTCTTT. As protein: CASISGDRGLEGTEAFF.

This chain uses TRBV23-1 with TRBJ2-3; TRBD2 aligns across 8 bases. TRBV23-1 is labeled an ORF, and its function is uncertain. J gave up 5 bases and V 0 bases, and 10 bases lay outside the gene matches. The CDR3 has 17 amino acids. CDR3 nucleotide sequence: TGCGCCAGCAGTCAATCGGAACGGGAGGGCCCTAAAGATACGCAGTATTTT. Translating gives CASSQSEREGPKDTQYF.

V is TRBV5-1 and J is TRBJ1-1, with no clear D. The CDR3 runs 14 residues. V was shortened by 4 bases and J by 0 bases, with 10 bases between the two germline ends. CDR1 and CDR2 from the germline V gene are SGHRS and YFSETQ. The CDR3 loop reads CASSAATVNTEAFF. DNA of the CDR3: TGCGCCAGCAGCGCCGCGACTGTGAACACTGAAGCTTTCTTT. Full variable domain (missing parts from reference TRBV5-1 and TRBJ1-1): KAGVTQTPRYLIKTRGQQVTLSCSPISGHRSVSWYQQTPGQGLQFLFEYFSETQRNKGNFPGRFSGRQFSNSRSEMNVSTLELGDSALYLCASSAATVNTEAFFGQGTRLTVV.

The sample holds a few counts of this clone. Other DNA sequences from this sample encode an identical CDR3 as well. The genes are TRBV7-9 and TRBJ1-1, with unresolved D. V was trimmed by 5 bases and J by 2 bases, leaving 6 bases between them. The CDR3 is 12 residues long. The germline gives CDR1 SEHNR, CDR2 FQNEAQ (reference sequence). CDR3 nucleotide sequence: TGTGCCAGCAGCCCCCCTAACACTGAAGCTTTCTTT. The encoded protein is CASSPPNTEAFF.

The chain recombines TRBV4-3 with TRBJ2-2; the D gene is possibly TRBD1 (6 bases). Trimming pared 0 bases from V and 6 bases from J, leaving 8 bases between. The CDR3 has 14 amino acids. Germline V gives CDR1 LGHNA, CDR2 YSLEER. The CDR3 sequence is CASSQDQGPGELFF. The CDR3 nucleotides are TGCGCCAGCAGCCAAGACCAGGGGCCCGGGGAGCTGTTTTTT.

CDR3 DNA: TGTGCCAGCAGTGGGACTAGGTTAGAGACCCAGTACTTC. Translating gives CASSGTRLETQYF. The chain is built from TRBV25-1 and TRBJ2-5; 7 positions agree with TRBD2. With V trimmed by 4 bases and J by 4 bases, 3 bases remained unmatched. Germline V gives CDR1 MGHDK, CDR2 SYGVNS. CDR3 size: 13 residues.

The chain links TRBV19 to TRBJ2-1; D uncertain. The V end was cut by 5 bases, the J end by 8 bases, with 16 bases between. Per germline, CDR1 LNHDA and CDR2 SQIVND (reference sequence). The CDR3 spans 14 residues. The CDR3 protein is CASSYTGGVDEQFF. The CDR3 coding sequence is TGTGCCAGTAGTTACACCGGTGGGGTCGATGAGCAGTTCTTC.

The chain employs TRBV11-2 and TRBJ1-2; 8 bases are shared with TRBD1. CDR1 is SGHAT and CDR2 is FQNNGV in the germline V gene. The V gene end was trimmed by 4 bases and the J gene end by 3 bases; junction bases not matched to a gene: 10. This CDR3 comprises 16 residues. CDR3 DNA: TGTGCCAGCAGCTACACAACAGGGGGTTTGGACTATGGCTACACCTTC. Residues: CASSYTTGGLDYGYTF.

The CDR3 DNA follows: TGTGCCAGCAGCTTAGGTAGGGAAGACAATCAGCCCCAGCATTTT. This encodes CASSLGREDNQPQHF. V usage is TRBV7-9 and J usage is TRBJ1-5; D gene ambiguous. V gave up 1 base and J gave up 3 bases, with 10 bases separating them. Germline CDR1 SEHNR, CDR2 FQNEAQ (reference sequence). The CDR3 consists of 15 residues.

V and J are TRBV27 and TRBJ1-5; tentative D call: TRBD1 (6 bases). The CDR3 runs to 14 residues. The germline gives CDR1 MNHEY, CDR2 SMNVEV (reference sequence). V lost 4 bases and J lost 2, with 9 bases in between. CDR3 region: CASSWGAGNQPQHF. CDR3 sequence (DNA): TGTGCCAGCAGTTGGGGGGCAGGCAATCAGCCCCAGCATTTT.

V usage is TRBV7-9 and J usage is TRBJ2-1; D is possibly TRBD1 (7 bases). With 5 bases removed from V and 2 bases from J, the gap between germline ends came to 10 bases. This CDR3 comprises 14 residues. The germline gives CDR1 SEHNR, CDR2 FQNEAQ (reference sequence). The CDR3 reads CASSGGTAYNEQFF. The CDR3 bases are TGTGCCAGCAGCGGCGGGACAGCCTACAATGAGCAGTTCTTC.